The rows below give T cell receptor beta chains drawn from one sample of a study of Ad26.COV2.S vaccination and SARS-CoV-2 variants. Method: immunoSEQ multiplex PCR; TCRdb's copy keeps in-frame clones and lacks some. The sample holds 350,000 to 450,000 clones, about 90% seen once. Sequencing used peripheral blood, obtained in a trial of Ad26.COV2.S vaccine versus placebo. The receptors stem from a person aged 18-60 years who received the Ad26.COV2.S COVID-19 vaccine or a placebo. Each CDR3 is given with its conserved first and last residue. A D gene is named only where the DNA matches it firmly.

cdr3_aa,cdr3_nt,d_call,j_call,v_call
CASSYRDNTEAFF,TGCGCCAGCAGCTACAGGGATAACACTGAAGCTTTCTTT,-,TRBJ1-1,TRBV5-1
CASSPRDGYEQYF,TGCGCCAGCAGCCCCCGCGACGGGTACGAGCAGTACTTC,-,TRBJ2-7,TRBV4-1
CASSLGLAGLTDTQYF,TGTGCCAGCAGCTTAGGACTAGCGGGGCTCACAGATACGCAGTATTTT,TRBD2,TRBJ2-3,TRBV7-2
CASSLSLSGGTTEAFF,TGCGCCAGCAGCTTGTCCCTGTCTGGGGGGACCACTGAAGCTTTCTTT,-,TRBJ1-1,TRBV5-1
CASSPSMTGMFEAFF,TGTGCCAGCAGCCCTAGCATGACAGGGATGTTTGAAGCTTTCTTT,TRBD1,TRBJ1-1,TRBV7-9
CASSLVNRGVYEQYF,TGTGCCAGCAGCTTAGTAAACAGGGGGGTCTACGAGCAGTACTTC,TRBD1,TRBJ2-7,TRBV7-2
CASSLSRPGSGSPLHF,TGTGCCAGCAGTTTATCGAGGCCAGGGTCGGGTTCACCCCTCCACTTT,-,TRBJ1-6,TRBV28
CASSPLGSQAGGANEQFF,TGCGCCAGCAGCCCCCTGGGCTCCCAAGCGGGGGGTGCAAATGAGCAGTTCTTC,TRBD2,TRBJ2-1,TRBV4-3
CASSPLVTTEAFF,TGTGCCAGCTCACCACTTGTTACGACTGAAGCTTTCTTT,-,TRBJ1-1,TRBV18
CASSLRARQGGSGNTIYF,TGTGCCAGCAGCTTGAGGGCACGACAGGGAGGCTCTGGAAACACCATATATTTT,TRBD1,TRBJ1-3,TRBV7-2
CASSSGRSSYNEQFF,TGTGCCAGCAGCTCGGGACGCAGCTCCTACAATGAGCAGTTCTTC,-,TRBJ2-1,TRBV11-3